The 19 T cell receptor beta chains reported below all come from one sample, sequenced in a study of blood T cell repertoires in COVID-19. Some clones are missing from TCRdb's copy, which holds only in-frame ones; the method was immunoSEQ multiplex PCR. The repertoire holds 310,000 or so clones, with 87% as singletons. The sequencing sample was made of PBMCs or T cells enriched from blood (not recorded which). These receptors originate from a woman between 40 and 50 years old who had recovered from COVID-19.

The chain couples TRBV28 to TRBJ1-5; 8 nucleotides align to TRBD1. CDR1 is MDHEN and CDR2 is SYDVKM in the germline V gene. The CDR3 spans 15 residues. The junction had 8 bases not matched to a gene; V was cut back by 5 bases and J by 5 bases. The CDR3 sequence: CASSTTGGGYQPQHF. The CDR3 region has the DNA TGTGCCAGCAGTACCACAGGGGGTGGGTATCAGCCCCAGCATTTT.

The chain joins TRBV28 to TRBJ1-5; TRBD1 matches at 7 bases. There are 16 residues in the CDR3. Germline trimming cut 6 bases from V and 0 bases from J; bases unmatched to any gene: 8. From germline, CDR1 is MDHEN and CDR2 SYDVKM. This chain's CDR3 is CASSTQGGDSNQPQHF. The CDR3 DNA is TGTGCCAGCAGCACCCAGGGGGGTGATAGCAATCAGCCCCAGCATTTT.

The V call is TRBV6-5, the J call TRBJ1-1; tentative D call: TRBD1 (5 bases). This CDR3 has 14 amino acids. Trimming took off 8 bases at V and 4 bases at J, with 17 bases between the two ends. Germline V gene data show CDR1 as MNHEY and CDR2 as SVGAGI. DNA of the CDR3: TGTGCCAGCTCCCCCAAAAGGGGTGGCACTGAAGCTTTCTTT. Amino acids: CASSPKRGGTEAFF.

The chain employs TRBV6-5 and TRBJ1-1, with D unclear. Trimming took off 0 bases at V and 1 base at J, with 9 bases between the two ends. The germline V gene encodes CDR1 MNHEY and CDR2 SVGAGI. CDR3 length equals 15 residues. CDR3 sequence (DNA): TGTGCCAGCAGTTACTCGAGAGCCTCGAACACTGAAGCTTTCTTT. Its translation: CASSYSRASNTEAFF.

This clone was seen just once. The V gene is TRBV28, the J gene TRBJ1-1; D unclear. CDR1 and CDR2 (germline): MDHEN, SYDVKM. V was clipped by 8 bases and J by 11 bases, with 15 bases between them. The CDR3 length is 11 residues. In nucleotides, the CDR3 is TGTGCCAGCCTATCCGCATCGCGGGCTTTCTTT. Encoded protein: CASLSASRAFF.

The chain carries TRBV9 and TRBJ2-3; TRBD2 agrees at 8 bases. Germline V gives CDR1 SGDLS, CDR2 YYNGEE. This CDR3 contains 17 residues. V lost 0 bases to trimming and J lost 4 bases; unmatched junction nucleotides: 10. CDR3: CASSVAGASGSADTQYF. CDR3 coding DNA: TGTGCCAGCAGCGTAGCCGGGGCTAGCGGGTCCGCAGATACGCAGTATTTT.

The table lists this clone with a few counts. The V and J genes are TRBV18 and TRBJ2-5, with 9 bases matching TRBD1. CDR1 is KGHSH and CDR2 is LQKENI in the germline V gene. The CDR3 contains 15 residues. Trimming removed 1 base from V and 8 bases from J; junction bases left unmatched: 8. CDR3 sequence (DNA): TGTGCCAGCTCACCACAAGGGACAGGGCCGATCACCCAGTACTTC. This translates into CASSPQGTGPITQYF.

The chain employs TRBV2 and TRBJ2-1, with TRBD1 identical over 7 bases. CDR1 is SNHLY, CDR2 FYNNEI, per germline. The CDR3 runs 15 residues. Trimming at V came to 5 bases and at J to 3 bases, leaving 7 bases not matched to a gene. CDR3 bases: TGTGCCAGCAGTACCCCGGGACAGTTCTACAATGAGCAGTTCTTC. Its translation is CASSTPGQFYNEQFF.

The rearrangement joins TRBV7-9 to TRBJ1-2, with 7 bases fitting TRBD1. The germline V gene has CDR1 SEHNR and CDR2 FQNEAQ (reference sequence). The CDR3 is 15 amino acids. V dropped 1 base and J dropped 2; count of bases not matched to a gene: 4. CDR3 bases: TGTGCCAGCAGCTTAGTGGACAGGACCAACTATGGCTACACCTTC. It encodes CASSLVDRTNYGYTF.

This clone appeared many times. V is TRBV5-1 and J is TRBJ2-7; D possibly corresponds to TRBD1 (5 bases). With 0 bases removed from V and 5 bases from J, the gap between germline ends came to 18 bases. The CDR3 covers 16 residues. Germline-derived CDR1 and CDR2 are SGHRS and YFSETQ. CDR3 nucleotides: TGCGCCAGCAGCTTGGATCCGGTGGGCAGGGCCCACGAGCAGTACTTC. It is translated as CASSLDPVGRAHEQYF.

The J gene is TRBJ2-7, the V gene TRBV5-1, with 8 bases matching TRBD1. V shed 4 bases, J shed 5 bases, and the junction held 8 bases outside the gene matches. This CDR3 contains 14 residues. CDR1 is SGHRS, CDR2 YFSETQ, per germline. DNA for the CDR3: TGCGCCAGCAGCGGCGCACAGGGGGGAAACGAGCAGTACTTC. Residues: CASSGAQGGNEQYF.

The chain recombines TRBV18 with TRBJ2-5; the D gene is possibly TRBD2 (5 bases). CDR1 is KGHSH and CDR2 is LQKENI in the germline V gene. V was pared by 4 bases and J by 2 bases, with 8 bases between. The CDR3 loop spans 13 amino acids. CDR3 sequence (DNA): TGTGCCAGCTCACAGGGAGTACAAGAGACCCAGTACTTC. Amino acid sequence: CASSQGVQETQYF.

This sequence joins TRBV5-4 and TRBJ2-1; 12 nucleotides match TRBD2. The CDR3 totals 16 residues. The V gene's germline CDR1 is SGHNT and CDR2 YYREEE (reference sequence). Losses at the gene ends were 0 bases for V and 9 bases for J; bases not matched to a gene: 7. In nucleotides, the CDR3 is TGTGCCAGCAGCTTGGGGCTAGCGGGAGGGTCTGGTGAGCAGTTCTTC. Protein sequence: CASSLGLAGGSGEQFF.

The chain is built from TRBV30 and TRBJ2-2; maybe TRBD2 (6 bases). The germline V gene has CDR1 GTSNPN and CDR2 SVGIG (reference sequence). The V gene lost 1 base and the J gene lost 5 bases, with 11 bases spanning the gap. CDR3 length equals 14 residues. CDR3 in DNA: TGTGCCTGGAGTGCGGGGGTGGGAACCGGGGAGCTGTTTTTT. It is translated as CAWSAGVGTGELFF.

This clone was recorded once. The chain recombines TRBV11-2 with TRBJ2-5; a weak D match, TRBD1 (6 bases). The germline V gene encodes CDR1 SGHAT and CDR2 FQNNGV. This CDR3 has 17 amino acids. The V end was cut by 5 bases, the J end by 4 bases, with 23 bases between. This CDR3 is CASSPRRGGLRRETQYF. In DNA, the CDR3 is TGTGCCAGCAGCCCCCGGCGTGGGGGCCTAAGGAGAGAGACCCAGTACTTC.

This chain links TRBV7-2 with TRBJ1-1; D unresolved. This CDR3 region has 16 residues. Germline V gene data show CDR1 as SGHTA and CDR2 as FQGNSA. Trimming shortened V by 1 base and J by 1 base, and 13 bases separated the two germline ends. This CDR3 reads CASSLGGRRGNTEAFF. The CDR3 DNA is TGTGCCAGCAGCTTAGGTGGCAGGCGGGGGAACACTGAAGCTTTCTTT.

The J gene is TRBJ1-2, the V gene TRBV28, with 7 bases identical to TRBD1. CDR1 is MDHEN, CDR2 SYDVKM, per germline. Trimming removed 3 bases from V and 2 bases from J; junction bases left unmatched: 6. The CDR3 totals 15 residues. DNA for the CDR3: TGTGCCAGCAGTTTTGCGGGACAGAACAACTATGGCTACACCTTC. It is translated as CASSFAGQNNYGYTF.

The chain joins TRBV13 to TRBJ2-3, with 7 bases lining up with TRBD2. CDR1 and CDR2 from the germline V gene are PRHDT and FYEKMQ (reference sequence). The CDR3 runs 20 residues. J was trimmed by 0 bases and V by 4 bases; bases with no gene match: 19. CDR3: CASSSDALIRTSGSTDTQYF. CDR3 DNA sequence: TGTGCCAGCAGCTCCGACGCGTTGATAAGGACTAGTGGGAGCACAGATACGCAGTATTTT. The variable domain in full, completed from reference TRBV13 and TRBJ2-3, reads AAGVIQSPRHLIKEKRETATLKCYPIPRHDTVYWYQQGPGQDPQFLISFYEKMQSDKGSIPDRFSAQQFSDYHSELNMSSLELGDSALYFCASSSDALIRTSGSTDTQYFGPGTRLTVL.

The chain is built from TRBV7-2 and TRBJ2-1, with TRBD1 identical over 7 bases. V was pared by 6 bases and J by 9 bases, with 23 bases of the junction left unmatched. The CDR3 consists of 18 residues. CDR1 and CDR2 from the germline V gene are SGHTA and FQGNSA. CDR3 sequence reads: CASRTQTGYSLIVGEQFF. The CDR3 coding sequence is TGTGCCAGCAGGACACAGACAGGGTACTCTCTCATCGTAGGTGAGCAGTTCTTC.